These T cell receptor beta chains were read from a single sample in a study of blood T cell repertoires in COVID-19. The table came from immunoSEQ multiplex PCR; TCRdb's copy has only in-frame clones and leaves some out. The sample has approximately 200,000 clones, 85% seen once. The source material was PBMCs or T cells enriched from blood (not recorded which). These receptors were taken from a middle-aged man who had recovered from COVID-19. CDR3s include the opening cysteine and the closing phenylalanine or tryptophan. D genes are given only for firm matches. Only part of the rows carry a size: once, few, many, or a class if the clone is expanded.

v_call	d_call	clone_size	j_call	cdr3_nt	cdr3_aa
TRBV18	TRBD2	.	TRBJ2-2	TGTGCCAGCTCACCAAATACTAGCGGGAGGGCCTCCACCGGGGAGCTGTTTTTT	CASSPNTSGRASTGELFF
TRBV27	.	.	TRBJ1-4	TGTGCCAGCAGTTTAAACGTTTTGGTGGTGGGCGAAAAACTGTTTTTT	CASSLNVLVVGEKLFF
TRBV7-9	TRBD1	.	TRBJ2-5	TGTGCCAGCAGCTTAAATCAGGGCAGGGGGCTTGTGGAGACCCAGTACTTC	CASSLNQGRGLVETQYF
TRBV4-1	TRBD2	.	TRBJ2-7	TGCGCCAGCAGCCAAGTACTGCGCGGGGGAACCTACGAGCAGTACTTC	CASSQVLRGGTYEQYF
TRBV7-2	.	.	TRBJ1-5	TGTGCCAGCAGCGCCGGGGACATACGAATCAGCCGCCAGCATTTT	CASSAGDIRISRQHF
TRBV5-4	TRBD2	.	TRBJ2-3	TGTGCCAGCAGCTCCCGACTAGCGGAAAGCACAGATACGCAGTATTTT	CASSSRLAESTDTQYF
TRBV28	.	.	TRBJ2-5	TGTGCCAGCAGCAGGGGGAGGTCGGAGACCCAGTACTTC	CASSRGRSETQYF
TRBV10-1	TRBD1	.	TRBJ2-1	TGCGCCAGCCCCGGGACAGGGGCCCCTCCCGCGACCGACAATGAGCAGTTCTTC	CASPGTGAPPATDNEQFF
TRBV29-1	TRBD1	.	TRBJ2-1	TGCAGCGTTGAAGGCCTAGGGGAGCTAAGGGGGCTCTTCAATGAGCAGTTCTTC	CSVEGLGELRGLFNEQFF
TRBV3-1/TRBV3-2	TRBD2	.	TRBJ2-5	TGTGCCAGCAGCCGTCGGACTAGCGGTACGGGAGAGACCCAGTACTTC	CASSRRTSGTGETQYF
TRBV24-1	TRBD1	.	TRBJ1-2	TGTGCCACCAGTGATTCTTGGACAGGGCTTGGCTACACCTTC	CATSDSWTGLGYTF
TRBV4-1	TRBD2	.	TRBJ2-7	TGCGCCAGCAGCCCCCTAGCGGTCCCGGGCAGCTCCTACGAGCAGTACTTC	CASSPLAVPGSSYEQYF
TRBV30	.	.	TRBJ1-6	TGTGCCTGGAGTTTCCTCGACAGCCGGTCACCCCTCCACTTT	CAWSFLDSRSPLHF
TRBV4-1	TRBD2	.	TRBJ2-7	TGCGCCAGCAGCCCTACTAGCGGGAGTTTCTACGAGCAGTACTTC	CASSPTSGSFYEQYF
TRBV6-5	TRBD1	.	TRBJ1-2	TGTGCCAGCCGTCCAGGACAGGAAAGCTATGGCTACACCTTC	CASRPGQESYGYTF
TRBV7-7	.	.	TRBJ2-3	TGTGCTAGCAGCCTAGGGCAGGGGAGCACAGATACGCAGTATTTT	CASSLGQGSTDTQYF
TRBV29-1	.	.	TRBJ2-2	TGCAGCGTTGGGTTTCAAGCGGCCACCGGGGAGCTGTTTTTT	CSVGFQAATGELFF
TRBV13	TRBD1	.	TRBJ2-7	TGTGTCAGCAGCACAGGGGGGAGCGAGCAGTACTTC	CVSSTGGSEQYF
TRBV9	TRBD1	few	TRBJ1-5	TGTGCCAGCAGCAGAGGACGACAGGGTAGAGATCAGCCCCAGCATTTT	CASSRGRQGRDQPQHF
TRBV7-8	TRBD2	.	TRBJ2-1	TGTGCCAGCAGCCATCCAGTGAAGCGGGAGGCGTGGCGCAATGAGCAGTTCTTC	CASSHPVKREAWRNEQFF
TRBV9	TRBD2	.	TRBJ2-7	TGTGCCAGCAGCCTACTAGCGTCCAGTGGAGAGCAGTACTTC	CASSLLASSGEQYF
TRBV15	.	.	TRBJ1-2	TGTGCCACCAGCAGGGGAGGTTCCCTAACTAACTATGGCTACACCTTC	CATSRGGSLTNYGYTF
TRBV10-3	TRBD1	.	TRBJ2-5	TGTGCCATCAGTGAGTACAGGGGAAACCAAGAGACCCAGTACTTC	CAISEYRGNQETQYF
TRBV7-6	TRBD2	.	TRBJ2-7	TGTGCCAGCAGCTTGGAGGCTAGCGGGACCTACGAGCAGTACTTC	CASSLEASGTYEQYF
TRBV6-5	TRBD2	.	TRBJ2-7	TGTGCCAGCTTTGACGGGAGGGTGGGCGAGCAGTACTTC	CASFDGRVGEQYF
TRBV5-1	TRBD1	.	TRBJ2-1	TGCGCCAGCAGCCCGGGACAGATCTACAATGAGCAGTTCTTC	CASSPGQIYNEQFF